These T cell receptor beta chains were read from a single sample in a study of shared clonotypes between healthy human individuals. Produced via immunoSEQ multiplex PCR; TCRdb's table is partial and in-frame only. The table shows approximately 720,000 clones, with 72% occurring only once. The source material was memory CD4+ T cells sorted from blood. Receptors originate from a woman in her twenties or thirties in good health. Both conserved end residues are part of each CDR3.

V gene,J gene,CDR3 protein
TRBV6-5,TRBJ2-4,CASSYVSGGDIQYF
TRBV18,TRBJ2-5,CASSPQGEETQYF
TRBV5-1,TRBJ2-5,CASSSRGPQETQYF
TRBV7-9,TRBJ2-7,CASSSGERGEQYF
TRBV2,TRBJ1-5,CASSAGDLGQPQHF
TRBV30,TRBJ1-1,CAWSVSGRGREAFF
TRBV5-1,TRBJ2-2,CASSAALAGGPDGELFF
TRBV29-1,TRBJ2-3,CSVRRVGTADTQYF
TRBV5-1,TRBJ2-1,CASSLQDGNEQFF
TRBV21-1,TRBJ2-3,CASSTQGTSGISQYF
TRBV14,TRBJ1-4,CASSQRLYEKLFF